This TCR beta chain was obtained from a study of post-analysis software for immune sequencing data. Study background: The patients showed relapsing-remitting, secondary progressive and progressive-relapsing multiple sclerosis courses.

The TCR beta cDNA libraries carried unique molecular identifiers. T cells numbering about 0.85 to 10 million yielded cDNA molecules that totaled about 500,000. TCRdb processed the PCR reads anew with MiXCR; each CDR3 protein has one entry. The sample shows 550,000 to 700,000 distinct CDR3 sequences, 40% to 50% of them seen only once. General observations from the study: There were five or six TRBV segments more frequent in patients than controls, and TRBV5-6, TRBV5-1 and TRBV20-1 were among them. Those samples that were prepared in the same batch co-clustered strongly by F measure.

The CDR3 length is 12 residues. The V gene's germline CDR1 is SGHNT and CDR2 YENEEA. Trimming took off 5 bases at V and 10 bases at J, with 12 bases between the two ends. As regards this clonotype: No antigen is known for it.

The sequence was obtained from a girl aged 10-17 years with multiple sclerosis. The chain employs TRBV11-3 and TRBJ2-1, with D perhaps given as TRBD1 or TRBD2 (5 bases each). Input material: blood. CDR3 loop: CASSTSGTEQFF. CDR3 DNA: TGTGCCAGCAGCACGTCAGGGACGGAGCAGTTCTTC.